Shown below are 13 T cell receptor beta chains from a single sample sequenced in a study of somatic mutations in cytotoxic T cells in rheumatoid arthritis. Method: immunoSEQ multiplex PCR; TCRdb's copy keeps in-frame clones and lacks some. The sample shows 9,900 or so clones, approximately 80% of them seen only once. Sequencing was carried out using CD8+ T cells sorted from blood. Source of these receptors: an adult with rheumatoid arthritis.

The chain recombines TRBV21-1 with TRBJ1-1; the table gives TRBD1 as D, unverified against the DNA. TRBV21-1 is given as a pseudogene. This CDR3 is 17 amino acids long. CDR3 protein: CASSLPGTASRDTEAFF. The CDR3 DNA reads as TGTGCCAGCAGCCTTCCCGGGACAGCCTCTCGGGACACTGAAGCTTTCTTT.

The CDR3 DNA reads as TGTGCCAGCAGCATAGGGACAGGGGGCTACACCTTC. Its translation: CASSIGTGGYTF. The gene calls are TRBV7-6 and TRBJ1-2; 9 bases agree with TRBD1. In germline, CDR1 is SGHVS, CDR2 FNYEAQ. The CDR3 is made up of 12 amino acids. V was pared by 5 bases and J by 8 bases, with 3 bases of the junction left unmatched.

This clone was seen a single time. The chain links TRBV7-2 to TRBJ1-2; the D is unclear. The CDR3 runs 15 residues. Germline loops: CDR1 SGHTA, CDR2 FQGNSA. V was cut by 0 bases and J by 2 bases, with 10 bases left in between. The CDR3 loop is CASSLAARTNYGYTF. CDR3 in DNA: TGTGCCAGCAGCTTAGCTGCCCGGACCAACTATGGCTACACCTTC.

This chain uses TRBV23-1 with TRBJ2-3; D remains ambiguous. TRBV23-1 is known as an ORF, though its function is uncertain. V was pared by 0 bases and J by 3 bases, with 10 bases between. CDR3 length equals 15 residues. The CDR3 region is CASSQSPGSTDTQYF. The DNA of the CDR3 is TGCGCCAGCAGTCAATCACCAGGTAGTACAGATACGCAGTATTTT.

The chain recombines TRBV19 with TRBJ2-2; 12 nucleotides line up with TRBD2. After removal of 8 bases from V and 6 bases from J, the junction contained 13 bases not matched to a gene. CDR1 is LNHDA, CDR2 SQIVND, per germline (reference sequence). The CDR3 extends over 17 amino acids. In DNA form, the CDR3 reads TGTGCCAGTGCGGTGTACCACGGACTAGCGGGATCCGGGGAGCTGTTTTTT. Residues: CASAVYHGLAGSGELFF.

The rearrangement joins TRBV4-1 to TRBJ1-2; D may be TRBD1 (6 bases). Germline assignment: CDR1 MGHRA and CDR2 YSYEKL. V shed 3 bases and J shed 6 bases, with 17 bases lying between them. The CDR3 consists of 15 residues. The CDR3 DNA reads TGCGCCAGCAGCCACCCGGGACACTCGAGCAATGGCTACACCTTC. This gives the protein CASSHPGHSSNGYTF.

The count of this clone is one. V gene TRBV6-1 combines with J gene TRBJ2-5; D unclear. V gave up 2 bases and J gave up 2 bases, with 9 bases separating them. CDR1 and CDR2 (germline): MNHNS, SASEGT. The CDR3 consists of 14 residues. The CDR3 spells CASSEWQIQETQYF. The DNA of the CDR3 is TGTGCCAGCAGTGAATGGCAGATACAAGAGACCCAGTACTTC.

The chain joins TRBV6-5 to TRBJ2-7, with a possible D match to TRBD1 (6 bases). This CDR3 contains 16 residues. Per the germline V gene, CDR1 is MNHEY and CDR2 is SVGAGI. Trimming took 0 bases from V and 2 from J, leaving 14 bases between them. Here the CDR3 reads CASSYSGTTLAYEQYF. Here the CDR3 DNA reads TGTGCCAGCAGTTACTCGGGGACAACCCTAGCCTACGAGCAGTACTTC.

The chain employs TRBV13 and TRBJ2-6; 11 positions agree with TRBD1. The CDR3 has 17 amino acids. With 6 bases clipped from V and 3 bases from J, the junction kept 7 bases outside the gene matches. Germline CDR1 PRHDT, CDR2 FYEKMQ (reference sequence). The CDR3 sequence: CASSHRTGGNGANVLTF. As DNA, the CDR3 is TGTGCCAGCAGTCATAGGACAGGGGGCAATGGGGCCAACGTCCTGACTTTC.

This chain links TRBV7-9 with TRBJ2-1, with D perhaps TRBD1 (6 bases). The V gene lost 3 bases and the J gene lost 0 bases, with 15 bases spanning the gap. The germline V gene encodes CDR1 SEHNR and CDR2 FQNEAQ (reference sequence). This CDR3 region has 17 residues. The DNA for the CDR3 is TGTGCCAGCAGCTTTCGCAGGGACACCAGCTCCTACAATGAGCAGTTCTTC. Amino acid sequence: CASSFRRDTSSYNEQFF.

The V gene is TRBV10-3, the J gene TRBJ1-1; D possibly corresponds to TRBD1 (5 bases). The germline gives CDR1 ENHRY, CDR2 SYGVKD. The V end lost 2 bases, the J end lost 5 bases, and 12 bases lay between the germline ends. There are 14 residues in the CDR3. The CDR3 DNA reads as TGTGCCATCAGTGAGGGGAGGGGTGCGACTGAAGCTTTCTTT. This translates into CAISEGRGATEAFF.

The chain uses TRBV11-2 and TRBJ2-7; D uncertain. This CDR3 comprises 14 residues. Germline V gene data show CDR1 as SGHAT and CDR2 as FQNNGV. The V end lost 1 base, the J end lost 4 bases, and 11 bases lay between the germline ends. The CDR3 nucleotides are TGTGCCAGCAGCTTAGTTGGCAGGTCATACGAGCAGTACTTC. It codes for CASSLVGRSYEQYF.

Comments on this clone: A read error may produce the germline difference seen at one junction end. The chain is built from TRBV11-2 and TRBJ2-7; 10 positions agree with TRBD1. The length of the CDR3 is 15 residues. The V gene's germline CDR1 is SGHAT and CDR2 FQNNGV. The CDR3 nucleotides are TGCGCCAGCAGCCTCCGGACAGGGGGTGCGGACGAGCAGTACTTC. It codes for CASSLRTGGADEQYF.